Listed below are T cell receptor beta chains from one sample, sequenced in a study of radiotherapy plus CTLA-4 blockade in lung cancer. Clones were sequenced by immunoSEQ multiplex PCR, and TCRdb holds only the in-frame ones, with some missing. The sample includes 70,000 to 90,000 clones, roughly 79% of them seen just once. The material sequenced was peripheral blood, taken from a patient treated with radiotherapy plus ipilimumab. The origin of the receptors is a human donor with non-small cell lung cancer whose response to radiotherapy plus ipilimumab could not be evaluated. Some clones in this sample may be carry-over from other donors' samples. Each CDR3 is given with its conserved first and last residue. A D gene is named only where the DNA matches it firmly. The size field is filled for only some rows; it gives once, few, many or a size class.

d_call: TRBD1
clone_size: few
j_call: TRBJ2-2
v_call: TRBV28
cdr3_nt: TGTGCCACGCGACAGGGTGGCGGGGAGCTGTTTTTT
cdr3_aa: CATRQGGGELFF

d_call: NA
clone_size: once
j_call: TRBJ1-2
v_call: TRBV6-5
cdr3_nt: TGTGCCAGCAGTGCTAACGAAAGGGGGGGAGTTGGCTACACCTTC
cdr3_aa: CASSANERGGVGYTF

d_call: NA
clone_size: NA
j_call: TRBJ2-5
v_call: TRBV6-5
cdr3_nt: TGTGCCAGCAGTACCCTCGACGGTGGAGTGACCCAGTACTTC
cdr3_aa: CASSTLDGGVTQYF

d_call: TRBD2
clone_size: once
j_call: TRBJ2-7
v_call: TRBV5-1
cdr3_nt: TGCGCCAGCACCGACCTTAGCGGGCCCTACGAGCAGTACTTC
cdr3_aa: CASTDLSGPYEQYF

d_call: NA
clone_size: once
j_call: TRBJ2-7
v_call: TRBV7-2
cdr3_nt: TGTGCCAGCAGCTTGGGGCCCCTAGGGTACGAGCAGTACTTC
cdr3_aa: CASSLGPLGYEQYF

d_call: NA
clone_size: NA
j_call: TRBJ1-2
v_call: TRBV5-5
cdr3_nt: TGTGCCAGCAGCACTAGTGGAGGCTACACCTTC
cdr3_aa: CASSTSGGYTF

d_call: NA
clone_size: NA
j_call: TRBJ2-3
v_call: TRBV14
cdr3_nt: TGTGCCAGCAGCCTCCTGGGCAGTTTCCGGGGGAATACGCAGTATTTT
cdr3_aa: CASSLLGSFRGNTQYF

d_call: TRBD2
clone_size: NA
j_call: TRBJ2-5
v_call: TRBV9
cdr3_nt: TGTGCCAGCAGCGTAGGTGATAGCGGGGGGGCGGAGGAGACCCAGTACTTC
cdr3_aa: CASSVGDSGGAEETQYF

d_call: NA
clone_size: once
j_call: TRBJ1-3
v_call: TRBV6-6
cdr3_nt: TGTGCCAGCATCTTACAGGGAATCGGAAACACCATATATTTT
cdr3_aa: CASILQGIGNTIYF

d_call: NA
clone_size: NA
j_call: TRBJ2-7
v_call: TRBV7-2
cdr3_nt: TGTGCCAGCAGCTATTCGCCAGGCTACGAGCAGTACTTC
cdr3_aa: CASSYSPGYEQYF

d_call: NA
clone_size: NA
j_call: TRBJ1-1
v_call: TRBV6-1
cdr3_nt: TGTGCCATGACAGGGAACACTGAAGCTTTCTTT
cdr3_aa: CAMTGNTEAFF

d_call: NA
clone_size: NA
j_call: TRBJ2-2
v_call: TRBV5-1
cdr3_nt: TGCGCCAGCAGCTTGGGGGCAGGCTTAAACACCGGGGAGCTGTTTTTT
cdr3_aa: CASSLGAGLNTGELFF

d_call: NA
clone_size: NA
j_call: TRBJ1-6
v_call: TRBV28
cdr3_nt: TGTGCTAGCAGTTTTAGGGGTTCACCCCTCCACTTT
cdr3_aa: CASSFRGSPLHF

d_call: TRBD2
clone_size: NA
j_call: TRBJ2-5
v_call: TRBV5-4
cdr3_nt: TGTGCCAGCAGCCTGGGGGCTAGCGGGGTCCAGGAGACCCAGTACTTC
cdr3_aa: CASSLGASGVQETQYF

d_call: NA
clone_size: few
j_call: TRBJ1-1
v_call: TRBV7-2
cdr3_nt: TGTGCCAGCAGCTTTACTACCGCAGTCTCTGAAGCTTTCTTT
cdr3_aa: CASSFTTAVSEAFF

d_call: TRBD1
clone_size: NA
j_call: TRBJ2-7
v_call: TRBV13
cdr3_nt: TGTGCCAGCAGCCCAACCACGGGACAGCAACCGCACGAGCAGTACTTC
cdr3_aa: CASSPTTGQQPHEQYF

d_call: NA
clone_size: NA
j_call: TRBJ2-1
v_call: TRBV7-6
cdr3_nt: TGTGCCAGCAGCTTATCCGGCAATGAGCAGTTCTTC
cdr3_aa: CASSLSGNEQFF

d_call: NA
clone_size: NA
j_call: TRBJ2-2
v_call: TRBV28
cdr3_nt: TGTGCCAGCAGTTTACTGTCAGGCCTCACCGGGGAGCTGTTTTTT
cdr3_aa: CASSLLSGLTGELFF

d_call: NA
clone_size: NA
j_call: TRBJ2-7
v_call: TRBV28
cdr3_nt: TGTGCCAGCAGTTTGAGAATGGAGGGAGGCTACGAGCAGTACTTC
cdr3_aa: CASSLRMEGGYEQYF

d_call: NA
clone_size: NA
j_call: TRBJ2-2
v_call: TRBV7-3
cdr3_nt: TGTGCCAGCAGCTTACGGACACCCACCGGGGAGCTGTTTTTT
cdr3_aa: CASSLRTPTGELFF

d_call: NA
clone_size: NA
j_call: TRBJ1-2
v_call: TRBV30
cdr3_nt: TGTGCCTGGAGTGCCCAATGGACATACTATGGCTACACCTTC
cdr3_aa: CAWSAQWTYYGYTF

d_call: NA
clone_size: once
j_call: TRBJ1-2
v_call: TRBV28
cdr3_nt: TGTGCCAGCAGTTCGAACTATGGCTACACCTTC
cdr3_aa: CASSSNYGYTF

d_call: NA
clone_size: NA
j_call: TRBJ1-1
v_call: TRBV6-6
cdr3_nt: TGTGCCAGCAGTTACGAGGCAGGGTGGGTTACTGAAGCTTTCTTT
cdr3_aa: CASSYEAGWVTEAFF

d_call: NA
clone_size: NA
j_call: TRBJ2-5
v_call: TRBV15
cdr3_nt: TGTGCCACCAGCAGAGATTCGGGGGAGGAAGAGACCCAGTACTTC
cdr3_aa: CATSRDSGEEETQYF